This T cell receptor beta chain came from a study of cytomegalovirus exposure and HLA in healthy donors. The PCR made use of 60 Vbeta and 13 Jbeta primers. Method: immunoSEQ multiplex PCR; TCRdb's copy keeps in-frame clones and lacks some. The table for this sample gives approximately 79,000 clones. While unrecorded immune exposures were likely, the donors were nominally healthy when sampled. J was trimmed by 5 bases and V by 5 bases; bases with no gene match: 12. The length of the CDR3 is 16 residues. Germline V gene lookup returns CDR1 LNHDA and CDR2 SQIVND (reference sequence). The gene calls are TRBV19 and TRBJ1-5, with 7 bases lining up with TRBD1. This clonotype was obtained from a boy younger than 18 in good health and CMV-seronegative. The source material was PBMCs. The CDR3 DNA reads as TGTGCCAGTAGTTTGGGACAGCCCGAACGTCATCAGCCCCAGCATTTT. Protein sequence: CASSLGQPERHQPQHF. The full variable domain, in which reference TRBV19 and TRBJ1-5 provide the parts outside the CDR3, is DGGITQSPKYLFRKEGQNVTLSCEQNLNHDAMYWYRQDPGQGLRLIYYSQIVNDFQKGDIAEGYSVSREKKESFPLTVTSAQKNPTAFYLCASSLGQPERHQPQHFGDGTRLSIL.